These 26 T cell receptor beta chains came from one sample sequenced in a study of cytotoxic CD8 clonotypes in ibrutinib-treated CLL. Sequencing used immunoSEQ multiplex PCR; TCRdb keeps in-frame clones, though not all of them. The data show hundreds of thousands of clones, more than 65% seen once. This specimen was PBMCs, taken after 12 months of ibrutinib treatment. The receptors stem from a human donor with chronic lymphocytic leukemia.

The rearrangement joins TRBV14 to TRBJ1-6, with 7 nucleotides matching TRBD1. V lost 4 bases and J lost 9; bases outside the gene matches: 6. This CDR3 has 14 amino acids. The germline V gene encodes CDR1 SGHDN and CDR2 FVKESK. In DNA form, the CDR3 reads TGTGCCAGCAGCCGGTACAGGGGTACTTCACCCCTCCACTTT. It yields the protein CASSRYRGTSPLHF.

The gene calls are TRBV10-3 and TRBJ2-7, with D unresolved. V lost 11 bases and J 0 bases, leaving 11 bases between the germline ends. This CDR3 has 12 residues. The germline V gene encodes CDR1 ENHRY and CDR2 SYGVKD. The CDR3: CACGRASYEQYF. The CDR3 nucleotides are TGTGCCTGTGGACGGGCCTCCTACGAGCAGTACTTC.

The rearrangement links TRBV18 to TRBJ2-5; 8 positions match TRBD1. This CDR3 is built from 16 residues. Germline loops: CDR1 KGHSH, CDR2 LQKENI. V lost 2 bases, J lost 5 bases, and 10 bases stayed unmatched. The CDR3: CASSPRAGGASETQYF. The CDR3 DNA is TGTGCCAGCTCACCAAGGGCAGGGGGCGCCTCGGAGACCCAGTACTTC.

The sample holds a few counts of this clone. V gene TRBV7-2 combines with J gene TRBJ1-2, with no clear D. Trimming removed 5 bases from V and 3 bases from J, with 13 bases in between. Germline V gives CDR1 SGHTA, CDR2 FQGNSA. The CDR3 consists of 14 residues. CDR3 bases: TGTGCCAGCAGCCCCAGGAGGCGGGACTATGGCTACACCTTC. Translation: CASSPRRRDYGYTF.

The CDR3 protein is CAWIPTGYNEQFF. CDR3 coding DNA: TGTGCCTGGATCCCGACAGGGTATAATGAGCAGTTCTTC. This chain links TRBV30 with TRBJ2-1; 7 bases line up with TRBD1. The CDR3 runs 13 residues. With V trimmed by 4 bases and J by 7 bases, 7 bases remained unmatched. Germline loops: CDR1 GTSNPN, CDR2 SVGIG (reference sequence).

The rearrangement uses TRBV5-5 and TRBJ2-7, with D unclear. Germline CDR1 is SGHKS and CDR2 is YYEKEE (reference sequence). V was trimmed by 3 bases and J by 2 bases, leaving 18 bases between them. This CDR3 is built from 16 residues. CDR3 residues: CASSSSGLRVPYEQYF. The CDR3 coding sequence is TGTGCCAGCAGCTCCTCAGGTTTAAGGGTTCCCTACGAGCAGTACTTC.

The CDR3 region has the DNA TGTGCCAGCAGCGAGTCGGGGGGGCCTTCCGAGACCCAGTACTTC. It translates to CASSESGGPSETQYF. This sequence joins TRBV9 and TRBJ2-5; 8 bases match TRBD2. Germline CDR1 SGDLS, CDR2 YYNGEE. This CDR3 contains 15 residues. The J segment lost 5 bases and the V segment lost 3 bases, leaving 9 bases of the junction unmatched. Full variable domain (rest looked up from reference TRBV9 and TRBJ2-5): DSGVTQTPKHLITATGQRVTLRCSPRSGDLSVYWYQQSLDQGLQFLIQYYNGEERAKGNILERFSAQQFPDLHSELNLSSLELGDSALYFCASSESGGPSETQYFGPGTRLLVL.

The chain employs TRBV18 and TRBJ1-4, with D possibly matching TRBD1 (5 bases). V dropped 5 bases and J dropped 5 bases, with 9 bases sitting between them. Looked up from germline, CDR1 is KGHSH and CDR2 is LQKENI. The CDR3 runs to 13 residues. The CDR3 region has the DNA TGTGCCAGCTCAACGGGGCTGAATGAAAAACTGTTTTTT. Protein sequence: CASSTGLNEKLFF.

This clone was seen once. CDR3 nucleotide sequence: TGTGCCAGCAGCCCTTTTAGCGAGCAGTACTTC. Translated: CASSPFSEQYF. The gene calls are TRBV25-1 and TRBJ2-7; D is unresolved. V was pared by 6 bases and J by 6 bases, with 9 bases between. The CDR3 is 11 residues long. Per germline, CDR1 MGHDK and CDR2 SYGVNS.

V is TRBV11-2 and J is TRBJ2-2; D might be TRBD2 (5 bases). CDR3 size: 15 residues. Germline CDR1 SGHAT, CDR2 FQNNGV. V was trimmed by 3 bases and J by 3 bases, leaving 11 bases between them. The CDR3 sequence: CASSFSATYTGELFF. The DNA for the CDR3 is TGTGCCAGCAGCTTTAGCGCGACTTACACCGGGGAGCTGTTTTTT.

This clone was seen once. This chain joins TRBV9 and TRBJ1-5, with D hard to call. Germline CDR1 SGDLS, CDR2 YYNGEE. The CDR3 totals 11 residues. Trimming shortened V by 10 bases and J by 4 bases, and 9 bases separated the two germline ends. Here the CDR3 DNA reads TGTGCCCTCGGACTTAATCAGCCCCAGCATTTT. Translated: CALGLNQPQHF.

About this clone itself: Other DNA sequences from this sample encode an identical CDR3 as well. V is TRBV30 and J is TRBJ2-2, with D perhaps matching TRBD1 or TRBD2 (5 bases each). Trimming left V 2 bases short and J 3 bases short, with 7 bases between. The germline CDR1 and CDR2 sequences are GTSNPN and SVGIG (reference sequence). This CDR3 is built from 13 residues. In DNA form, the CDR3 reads TGTGCCTGGAGTACGGGGCACACCGGGGAGCTGTTTTTT. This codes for CAWSTGHTGELFF. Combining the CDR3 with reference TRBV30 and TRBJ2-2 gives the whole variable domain SQTIHQWPATLVQPVGSPLSLECTVEGTSNPNLYWYRQAAGRGLQLLFYSVGIGQISSEVPQNLSASRPQDRQFILSSKKLLLSDSGFYLCAWSTGHTGELFFGEGSRLTVL.

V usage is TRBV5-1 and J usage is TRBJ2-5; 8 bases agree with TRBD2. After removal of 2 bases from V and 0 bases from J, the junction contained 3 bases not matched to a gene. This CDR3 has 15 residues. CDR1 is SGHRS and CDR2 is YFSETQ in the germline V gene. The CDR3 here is CASSLAGENQETQYF. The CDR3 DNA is TGCGCCAGCAGCTTAGCGGGGGAAAACCAAGAGACCCAGTACTTC.

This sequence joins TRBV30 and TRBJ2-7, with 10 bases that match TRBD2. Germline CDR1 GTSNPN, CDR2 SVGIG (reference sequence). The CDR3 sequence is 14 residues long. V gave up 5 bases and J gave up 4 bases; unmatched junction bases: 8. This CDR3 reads CAWYLAGDSYEQYF. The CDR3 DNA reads TGTGCCTGGTATCTAGCGGGAGACTCGTACGAGCAGTACTTC.

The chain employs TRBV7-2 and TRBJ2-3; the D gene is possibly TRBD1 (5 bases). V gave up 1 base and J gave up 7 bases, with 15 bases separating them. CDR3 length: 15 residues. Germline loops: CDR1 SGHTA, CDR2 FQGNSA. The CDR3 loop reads CASSLDPQTVNTQYF. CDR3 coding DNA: TGTGCCAGCAGCTTAGACCCGCAGACAGTTAATACGCAGTATTTT.

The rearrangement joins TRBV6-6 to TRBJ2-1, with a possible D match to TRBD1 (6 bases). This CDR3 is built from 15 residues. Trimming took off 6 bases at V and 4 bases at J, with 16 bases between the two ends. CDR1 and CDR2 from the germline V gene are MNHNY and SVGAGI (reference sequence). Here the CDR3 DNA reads TGTGCCAGCAGCTACGGACAGAACATATACAATGAGCAGTTCTTC. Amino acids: CASSYGQNIYNEQFF.

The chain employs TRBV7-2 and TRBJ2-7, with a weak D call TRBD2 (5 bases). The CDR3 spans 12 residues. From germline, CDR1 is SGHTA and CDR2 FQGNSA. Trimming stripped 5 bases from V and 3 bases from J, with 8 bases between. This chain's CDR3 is CASSHGDYEQYF. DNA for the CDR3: TGTGCCAGCAGCCACGGGGACTACGAGCAGTACTTC.

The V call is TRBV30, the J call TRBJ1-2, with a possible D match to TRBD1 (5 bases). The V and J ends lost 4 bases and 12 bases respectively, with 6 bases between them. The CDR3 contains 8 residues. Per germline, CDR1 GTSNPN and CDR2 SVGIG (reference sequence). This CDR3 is CAWNRNTF. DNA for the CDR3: TGTGCCTGGAACAGGAACACCTTC.

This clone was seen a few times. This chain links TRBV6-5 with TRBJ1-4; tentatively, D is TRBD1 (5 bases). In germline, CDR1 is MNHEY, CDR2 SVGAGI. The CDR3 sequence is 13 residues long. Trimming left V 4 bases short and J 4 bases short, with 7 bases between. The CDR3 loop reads CASSFRVNEKLFF. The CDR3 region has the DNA TGTGCCAGCAGTTTCAGGGTTAATGAAAAACTGTTTTTT.

DNA of the CDR3: TGTGCCAGCAGCAGGACAGGGGACTATGGCTACACCTTC. Protein: CASSRTGDYGYTF. The chain combines TRBV6-5 with TRBJ1-2, with 9 bases that match TRBD1. The V gene's germline CDR1 is MNHEY and CDR2 SVGAGI. This CDR3 spans 13 amino acids. The V gene end was trimmed by 6 bases and the J gene end by 3 bases; junction bases not matched to a gene: 2.

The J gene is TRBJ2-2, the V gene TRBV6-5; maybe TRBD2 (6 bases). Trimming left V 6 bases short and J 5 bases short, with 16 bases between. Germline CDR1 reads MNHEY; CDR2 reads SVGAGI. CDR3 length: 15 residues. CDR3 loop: CASSPGGSLTGELFF. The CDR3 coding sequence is TGTGCCAGCAGCCCCGGGGGTTCCTTGACCGGGGAGCTGTTTTTT.

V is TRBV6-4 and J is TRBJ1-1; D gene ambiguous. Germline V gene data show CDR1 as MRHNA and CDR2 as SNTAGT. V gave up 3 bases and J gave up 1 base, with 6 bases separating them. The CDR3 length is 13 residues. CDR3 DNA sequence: TGTGCCAGCAGTGAGCACAGGAACACTGAAGCTTTCTTT. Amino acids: CASSEHRNTEAFF.

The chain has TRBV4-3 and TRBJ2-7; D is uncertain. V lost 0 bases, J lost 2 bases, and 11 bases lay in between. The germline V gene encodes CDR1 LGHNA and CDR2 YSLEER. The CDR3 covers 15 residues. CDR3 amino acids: CASSQDGSLTYEQYF. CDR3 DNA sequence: TGCGCCAGCAGCCAAGACGGTAGTTTGACCTACGAGCAGTACTTC.

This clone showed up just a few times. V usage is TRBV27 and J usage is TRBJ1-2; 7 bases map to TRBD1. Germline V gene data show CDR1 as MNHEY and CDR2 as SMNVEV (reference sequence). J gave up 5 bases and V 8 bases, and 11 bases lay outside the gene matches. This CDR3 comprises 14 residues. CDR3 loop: CASGRDRFLYGYTF. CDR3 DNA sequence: TGTGCCAGCGGCCGGGACAGATTTTTATATGGCTACACCTTC.

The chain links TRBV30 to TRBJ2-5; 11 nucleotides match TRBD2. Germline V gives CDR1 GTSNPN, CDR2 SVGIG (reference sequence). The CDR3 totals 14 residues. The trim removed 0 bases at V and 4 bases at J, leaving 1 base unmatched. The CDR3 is CAWSVTSGRETQYF. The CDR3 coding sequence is TGTGCCTGGAGTGTAACTAGCGGGAGAGAGACCCAGTACTTC.

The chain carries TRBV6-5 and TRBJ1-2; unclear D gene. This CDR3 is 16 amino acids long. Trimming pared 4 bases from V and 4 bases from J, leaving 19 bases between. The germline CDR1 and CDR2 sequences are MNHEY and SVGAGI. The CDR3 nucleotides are TGTGCCAGCAGTTCGAGCCAACACCGGGTCCTCTATGGCTACACCTTC. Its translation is CASSSSQHRVLYGYTF.